This T cell receptor beta chain was identified during a study of vaccination effects on CD4 cells after COVID-19. Study details: Relative to the second dose, post-vaccine samples were obtained a median of 72 days later. Around 2.1 million PBMC per well were cultured with 10 IU/ml IL-2 and 7.5 to 10 ug/ml peptides.

Sequenced by immunoSEQ multiplex PCR; TCRdb stores in-frame clones only, minus some. The repertoire holds around 69,000 clones, with less than 85% as singletons. Subsequent to a culture period of around 10 days, CD4+ T cells were isolated. Each person got two doses of an mRNA SARS-CoV-2 vaccine, BNT162b2 or mRNA-1273. A note on this clone: The target antigen is unknown.

Germline-derived CDR1 and CDR2 are LGHDT and YNNKEL (reference sequence). The CDR3 contains 18 residues. V was pared by 1 base and J by 5 bases, with 20 bases between. The TCR was taken from a human donor who received a COVID-19 vaccine. The input for sequencing was CD4+ T cells from PBMCs cultured without peptide, taken after COVID-19 vaccination. The chain links TRBV3-1 (or the pseudogene TRBV3-2) to TRBJ2-2; D is perhaps TRBD2 (6 bases). CDR3 sequence (DNA): TGTGCCAGCAGCCAAGCGGGGAGGTTTCTACCGCAGACCGGGGAGCTGTTTTTT. This gives the protein CASSQAGRFLPQTGELFF.